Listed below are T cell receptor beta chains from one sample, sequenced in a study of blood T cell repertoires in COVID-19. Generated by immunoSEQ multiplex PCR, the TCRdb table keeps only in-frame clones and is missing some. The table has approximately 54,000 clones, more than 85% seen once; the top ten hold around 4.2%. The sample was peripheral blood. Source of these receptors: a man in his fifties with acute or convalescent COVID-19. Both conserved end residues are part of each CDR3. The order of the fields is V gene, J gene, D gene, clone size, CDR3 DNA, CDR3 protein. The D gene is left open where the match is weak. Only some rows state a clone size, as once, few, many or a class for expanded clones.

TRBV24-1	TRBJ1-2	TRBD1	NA	TGTGCCACCAGTGATTTGAAGGGGGCGGATGGCTACACCTTC	CATSDLKGADGYTF
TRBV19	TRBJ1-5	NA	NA	TGTGCCAGTAGTTCCGCCAGACAGCGCACGTCGGGCAATCAGCCCCAGCATTTT	CASSSARQRTSGNQPQHF
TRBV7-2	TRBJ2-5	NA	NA	TGTGCCAGCAGCCCCGTCTCCGGGACCCAGTACTTC	CASSPVSGTQYF
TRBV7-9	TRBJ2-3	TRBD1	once	TGTGCCAGCAGCTTAGCTTCAGGGGGCTGGACAGATACGCAGTATTTT	CASSLASGGWTDTQYF
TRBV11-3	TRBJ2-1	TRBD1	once	TGTGCCAGCAGCTCGACCGACAGGGGTTACTACAATGAGCAGTTCTTC	CASSSTDRGYYNEQFF
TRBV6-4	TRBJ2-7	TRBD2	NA	TGTGCCAGTTTGACTAGCGGAGCTTACGAGCAGTACTTC	CASLTSGAYEQYF
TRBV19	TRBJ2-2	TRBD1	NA	TGTGCCAGTAAATCGGGACAGGGAACGAACACCGGGGAGCTGTTTTTT	CASKSGQGTNTGELFF
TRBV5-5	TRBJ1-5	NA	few	TGTGCCAGCAGCGAAAACTCCCGGGAAGATCAGCCCCAGCATTTT	CASSENSREDQPQHF
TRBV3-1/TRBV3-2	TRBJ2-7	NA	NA	TGTGCCAGCAGCCTCCCCGGGGGCGAGCAGTACTTC	CASSLPGGEQYF
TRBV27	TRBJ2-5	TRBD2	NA	TGTGCCAGCAGTGTTCAAGCGGGAGGGTGGGAGACCCAGTACTTC	CASSVQAGGWETQYF
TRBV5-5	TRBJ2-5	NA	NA	TGTGCCAGCAGCTTGGCCAGGGAAGAGACCCAGTACTTC	CASSLAREETQYF
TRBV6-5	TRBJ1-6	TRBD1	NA	TGTGCCAGCTGGGACAGGGTAGTAAATTCACCCCTCCACTTT	CASWDRVVNSPLHF
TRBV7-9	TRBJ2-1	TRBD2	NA	TGTGCCAGCAGCCCATTAAGGACTAGCGGGAGGTACAATGAGCAGTTCTTC	CASSPLRTSGRYNEQFF
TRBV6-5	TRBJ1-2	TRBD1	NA	TGTGCCAGCAGTTACTCAGGGACAGTTAACTATGGCTACACCTTC	CASSYSGTVNYGYTF
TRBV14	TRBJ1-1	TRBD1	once	TGTGCCAGCAGCCGCCTGGGACAGGGGGAGAACACTGAAGCTTTCTTT	CASSRLGQGENTEAFF
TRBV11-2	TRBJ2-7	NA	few	TGTGCCAGCAGCTTAGCCGGTCAGGGCTACGAGCAGTACTTC	CASSLAGQGYEQYF
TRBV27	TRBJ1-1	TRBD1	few	TGTGCCAGCGTTGACAGGGAGGTCCCTGAAGCTTTCTTT	CASVDREVPEAFF
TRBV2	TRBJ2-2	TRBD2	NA	TGTGCCAATTCCGGGACTAGCGGGAGAAGTTTGTACACCGGGGAGCTGTTTTTT	CANSGTSGRSLYTGELFF
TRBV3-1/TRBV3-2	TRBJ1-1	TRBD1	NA	TGTGCCAGCAGCCACTTGCAGGGGGCGCGTGAAGCTTTCTTT	CASSHLQGAREAFF
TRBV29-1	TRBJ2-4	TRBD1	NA	TGCAGCGTTGAACAGGCCAGGGGGCTCGTCAAAAACATTCAGTACTTC	CSVEQARGLVKNIQYF
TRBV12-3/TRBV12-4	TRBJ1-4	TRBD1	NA	TGTGCCAGCACGAGACAGGGGAATGAAAAACTGTTTTTT	CASTRQGNEKLFF
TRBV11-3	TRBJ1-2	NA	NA	TGTGCCAGCAGCTCCAGTCGGGGGGATGTGAACTATGGCTACACCTTC	CASSSSRGDVNYGYTF
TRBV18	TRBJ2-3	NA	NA	TGTGCCAGCTCACCCGTTGGAGTTAGCACAGATACGCAGTATTTT	CASSPVGVSTDTQYF
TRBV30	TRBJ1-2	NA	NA	TGTGCCTGGTCCCCCGAGGGATCTGGCTACACCTTC	CAWSPEGSGYTF
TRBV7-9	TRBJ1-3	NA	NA	TGTGCCAGCAGCCCTGGACAGTCCTCTGGAAACACCATATATTTT	CASSPGQSSGNTIYF
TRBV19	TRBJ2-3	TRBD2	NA	TGTGCCAGTAGTATGGGAGCGGGATTAACAGATACGCAGTATTTT	CASSMGAGLTDTQYF
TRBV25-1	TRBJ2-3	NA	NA	TGTGCCAGCAGTGCCACGAGACTAGTTGCGGATACGCAGTATTTT	CASSATRLVADTQYF
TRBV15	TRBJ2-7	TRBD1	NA	TGTGCCACCAGCAGAGATAAAGGGACAGGGAGGAAGGAGCAGTACTTC	CATSRDKGTGRKEQYF
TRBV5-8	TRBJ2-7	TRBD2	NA	TGTGCCAGCAGCTTGTATCGGGGGGTAAACGAGCAGTACTTC	CASSLYRGVNEQYF
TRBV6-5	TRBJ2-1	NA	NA	TGTGCCAGCAGGGACTACGCGGATGAGCAGTTCTTC	CASRDYADEQFF
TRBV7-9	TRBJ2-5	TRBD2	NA	TGTGCCAGCAGCTTCGGACTAGCGGGAGGGTTCCAAGAGACCCAGTACTTC	CASSFGLAGGFQETQYF
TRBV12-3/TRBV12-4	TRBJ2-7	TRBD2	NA	TGTGCCAGCAGCCTTACTAGCGGTTCCGAGCAGTACTTC	CASSLTSGSEQYF
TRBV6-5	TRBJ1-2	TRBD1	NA	TGTGCCAGCAGTTTTATTCGACAGGGGCCTCTCGGCTACACCTTC	CASSFIRQGPLGYTF
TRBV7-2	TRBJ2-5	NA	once	TGTGCCAGCAGCTCGCAGACAGGACTCCAAGAGACCCAGTACTTC	CASSSQTGLQETQYF
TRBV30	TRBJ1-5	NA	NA	TGTGCCTGGTCAGAACAGGGAAGTCAGCCCCAGCATTTT	CAWSEQGSQPQHF
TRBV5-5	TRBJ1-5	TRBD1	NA	TGTGCCAGCAGTTCTACAGGGGGCGGATATGAGCCCCAGCATTTT	CASSSTGGGYEPQHF
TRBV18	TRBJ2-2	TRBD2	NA	TGTGCCAGCTCACCGGGAGGACTAGCGGGAGCGGTCGGGGAGCTGTTTTTT	CASSPGGLAGAVGELFF
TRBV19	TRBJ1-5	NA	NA	TGTGCCAGTAGTATAGACACTACGCGGGACGTAGATAGCAATCAGCCCCAGCATTTT	CASSIDTTRDVDSNQPQHF
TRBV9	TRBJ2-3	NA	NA	TGTGCCAGCACCGACGGACGACTAGTTGGCACAGATACGCAGTATTTT	CASTDGRLVGTDTQYF
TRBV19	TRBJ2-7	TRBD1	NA	TGTGCCAGTAGCGCCAGACAGGGAGTCTACGAGCAGTACTTC	CASSARQGVYEQYF
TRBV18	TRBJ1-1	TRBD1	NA	TGTGCCAGCTCACCAAGCACAGGGGATCGGAGCACTGAAGCTTTCTTT	CASSPSTGDRSTEAFF
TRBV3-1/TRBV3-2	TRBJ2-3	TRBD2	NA	TGTGCCAGCAGCCAAGCAATGACTAGCGGGAGAAATACGCAGTATTTT	CASSQAMTSGRNTQYF
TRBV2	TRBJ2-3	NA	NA	TGTGCCAGCAGCGTTTACAGGAACACAGATACGCAGTATTTT	CASSVYRNTDTQYF
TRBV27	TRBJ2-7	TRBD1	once	TGTGCCAGCAGGGCCCCCGGGACAGGGAATGGCGAGCAGTACTTC	CASRAPGTGNGEQYF
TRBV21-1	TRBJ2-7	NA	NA	TGTGCCAGCAGCATAAACACGACAGGGGGACCCCCTTACGAGCAGTACTTC	CASSINTTGGPPYEQYF
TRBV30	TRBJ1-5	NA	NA	TGTGCCTGGAGTGCCACAGGGTTTGGACAGCCCCAGCATTTT	CAWSATGFGQPQHF
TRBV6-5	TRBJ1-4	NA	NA	TGTGCCAGCAGGCCAGGGGTAGGGGCACTGTTTTTT	CASRPGVGALFF
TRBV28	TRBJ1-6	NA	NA	TGTGCCTCCAAAGGGCACAGGGCTGAGGCCTATAATTCACCCCTCCACTTT	CASKGHRAEAYNSPLHF
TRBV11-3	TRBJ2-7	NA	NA	TGTGCCAGCAGCTTAGAGTACACACCCTACGAGCAGTACTTC	CASSLEYTPYEQYF
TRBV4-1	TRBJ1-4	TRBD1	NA	TGCGCCAGCAGCCAAGAGGACAGGAGGAATGAAAAACTGTTTTTT	CASSQEDRRNEKLFF
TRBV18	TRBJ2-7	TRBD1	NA	TGTGCCAGCTCAGCCGGGACAGGGGAGTCCGAGCAGTACTTC	CASSAGTGESEQYF
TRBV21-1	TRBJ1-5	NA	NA	TGTGCCAGCAGCCCCTCCCGGGAAAATAGCAATCAGCCCCAGCATTTT	CASSPSRENSNQPQHF
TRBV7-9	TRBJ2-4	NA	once	TGTGCCAGCAGCCTGGGGCGGACCAAAAACATTCAGTACTTC	CASSLGRTKNIQYF
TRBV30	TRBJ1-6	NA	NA	TGTGCCTTTGACAGGCTGAGTTCACCCCTCCACTTT	CAFDRLSSPLHF
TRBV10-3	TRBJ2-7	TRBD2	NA	TGTGCCATCAGTACTAGCGGGACCCCCTACGAGCAGTACTTC	CAISTSGTPYEQYF
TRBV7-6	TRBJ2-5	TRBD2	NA	TGTGCCAGCAGCAAAATAGCGGGAGGGCCGGGGGAGACCCAGTACTTC	CASSKIAGGPGETQYF
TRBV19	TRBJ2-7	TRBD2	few	TGTGCCAGTAGTATAACCCGAGCGGGAGGGGTAAACGAGCAGTACTTC	CASSITRAGGVNEQYF
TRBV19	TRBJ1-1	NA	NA	TGTGCCAGTAGTATATCAGAGAACACTGAAGCTTTCTTT	CASSISENTEAFF
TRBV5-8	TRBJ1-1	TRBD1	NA	TGTGCCAGCCCAGGGGGCACTGAAGCTTTCTTT	CASPGGTEAFF
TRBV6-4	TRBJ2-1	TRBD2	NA	TGTGCCAGCAGGGCCCACAGCGGGAGGGCCACCTACAATGAGCAGTTCTTC	CASRAHSGRATYNEQFF